This TCR beta chain was sequenced during a study of cytomegalovirus exposure and HLA in healthy donors. Study conclusions and caveats: The authors enumerated around 150 TCR beta chains as linked to cytomegalovirus. Rare TCR sequences predominated, though certain public TCRs were found in many donors. As was reported, the classifier diagnosed cytomegalovirus status with high specificity and sensitivity. Clusters of TCRs from the first cohort tended to co-occur in the 110 or so validation repertoires (as a later analysis found).

V lost 4 bases to trimming and J lost 5 bases; unmatched junction nucleotides: 8. There are 15 residues in the CDR3. Germline V CDR1 and CDR2: SGHRS, YFSETQ. Method: immunoSEQ multiplex PCR; TCRdb's copy keeps in-frame clones and lacks some. In the table there are 95,000 to 150,000 clones, 85% to 95% of which are singletons. In the case of this clone: Its specificity is not known.

The specimen sequenced was PBMCs. This sequence originates from a woman between 18 and 29 years old in good health and CMV-seronegative. J is TRBJ2-7 and V is TRBV5-1; 11 bases map to TRBD2. Here the CDR3 DNA reads TGCGCCAGCAGCCCAACGACTAGCGGGAATGACGAGCAGTACTTC. As protein: CASSPTTSGNDEQYF.